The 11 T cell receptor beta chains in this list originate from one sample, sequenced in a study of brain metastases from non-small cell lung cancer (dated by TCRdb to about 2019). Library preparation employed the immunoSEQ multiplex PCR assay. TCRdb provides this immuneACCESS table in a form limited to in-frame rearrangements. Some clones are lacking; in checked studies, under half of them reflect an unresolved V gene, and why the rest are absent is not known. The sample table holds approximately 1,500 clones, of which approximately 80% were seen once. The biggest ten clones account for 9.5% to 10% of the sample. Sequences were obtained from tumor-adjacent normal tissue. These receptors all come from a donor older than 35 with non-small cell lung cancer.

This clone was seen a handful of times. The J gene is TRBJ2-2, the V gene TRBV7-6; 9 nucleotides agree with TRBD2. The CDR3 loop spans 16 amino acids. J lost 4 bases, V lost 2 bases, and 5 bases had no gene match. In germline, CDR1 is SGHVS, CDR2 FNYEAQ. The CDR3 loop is CASSLRREGGTGELFF. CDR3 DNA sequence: TGTGCCAGCAGCTTAAGGCGGGAGGGCGGCACCGGGGAGCTGTTTTTT.

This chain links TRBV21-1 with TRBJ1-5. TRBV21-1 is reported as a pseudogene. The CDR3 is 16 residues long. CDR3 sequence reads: CASSKGRRIMGQPQHF. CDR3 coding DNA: TGTGCCAGCAGCAAAGGACGGAGGATCATGGGTCAGCCCCAGCATTTT.

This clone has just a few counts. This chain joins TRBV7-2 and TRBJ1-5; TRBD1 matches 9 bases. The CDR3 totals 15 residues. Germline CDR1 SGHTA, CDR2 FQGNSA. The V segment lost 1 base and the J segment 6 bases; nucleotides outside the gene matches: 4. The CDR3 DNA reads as TGTGCCAGCAGCTTAGGCGGACAGGGGCCTCAGCCCCAGCATTTT. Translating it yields CASSLGGQGPQPQHF. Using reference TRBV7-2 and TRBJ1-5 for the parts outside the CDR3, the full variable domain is GAGVSQSPSNKVTEKGKDVELRCDPISGHTALYWYRQSLGQGLEFLIYFQGNSAPDKSGLPSDRFSAERTGGSVSTLTIQRTQQEDSAVYLCASSLGGQGPQPQHFGDGTRLSIL.

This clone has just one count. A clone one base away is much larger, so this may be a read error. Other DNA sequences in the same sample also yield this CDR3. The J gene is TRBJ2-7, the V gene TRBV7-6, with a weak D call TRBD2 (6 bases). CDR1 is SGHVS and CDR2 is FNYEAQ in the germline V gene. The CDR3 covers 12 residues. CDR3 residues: CASSLAANEQYF. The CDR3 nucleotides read TGTGCCAGTAGCTTAGCGGCAAACGAGCAGTACTTC.

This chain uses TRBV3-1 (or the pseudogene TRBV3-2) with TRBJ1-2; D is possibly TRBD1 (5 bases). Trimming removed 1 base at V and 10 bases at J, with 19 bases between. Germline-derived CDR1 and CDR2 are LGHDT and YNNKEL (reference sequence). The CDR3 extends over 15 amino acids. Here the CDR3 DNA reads TGTGCCAGCAGCCAAGGTTCTAGACGGGGCGGTGACTACACCTTC. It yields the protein CASSQGSRRGGDYTF.

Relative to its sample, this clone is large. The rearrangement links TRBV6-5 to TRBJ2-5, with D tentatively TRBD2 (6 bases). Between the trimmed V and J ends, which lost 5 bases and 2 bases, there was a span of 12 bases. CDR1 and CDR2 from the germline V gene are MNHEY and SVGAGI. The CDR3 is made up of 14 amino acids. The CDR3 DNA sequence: TGTGCCAGCAGTATTAGCGGTTTTCAAGAGACCCAGTACTTC. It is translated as CASSISGFQETQYF.

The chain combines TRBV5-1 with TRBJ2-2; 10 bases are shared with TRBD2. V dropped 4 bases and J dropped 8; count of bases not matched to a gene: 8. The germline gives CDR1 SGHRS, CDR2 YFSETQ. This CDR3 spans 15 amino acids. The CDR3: CASSDGLAVSGELFF. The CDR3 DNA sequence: TGCGCCAGCAGCGACGGACTAGCGGTATCGGGGGAGCTGTTTTTT.

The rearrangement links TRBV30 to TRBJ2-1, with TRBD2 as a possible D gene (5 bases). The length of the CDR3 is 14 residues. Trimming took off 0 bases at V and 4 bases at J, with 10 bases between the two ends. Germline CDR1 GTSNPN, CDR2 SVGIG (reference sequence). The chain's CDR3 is CAWSVKAGYNEQFF. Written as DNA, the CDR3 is TGTGCCTGGAGTGTAAAGGCGGGTTACAATGAGCAGTTCTTC.

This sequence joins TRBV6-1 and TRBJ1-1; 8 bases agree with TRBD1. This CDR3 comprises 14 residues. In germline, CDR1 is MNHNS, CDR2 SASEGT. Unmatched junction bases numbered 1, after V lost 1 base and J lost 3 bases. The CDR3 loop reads CASSEDRGDTEAFF. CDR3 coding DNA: TGTGCCAGCAGTGAAGACAGGGGGGACACTGAAGCTTTCTTT.

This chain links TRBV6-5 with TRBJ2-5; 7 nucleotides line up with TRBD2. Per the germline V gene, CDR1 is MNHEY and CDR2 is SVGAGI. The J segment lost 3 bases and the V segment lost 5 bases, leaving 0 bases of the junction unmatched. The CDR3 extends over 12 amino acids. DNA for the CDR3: TGTGCCAGCAGTAGCGGGGAAGAGACCCAGTACTTC. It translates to CASSSGEETQYF.

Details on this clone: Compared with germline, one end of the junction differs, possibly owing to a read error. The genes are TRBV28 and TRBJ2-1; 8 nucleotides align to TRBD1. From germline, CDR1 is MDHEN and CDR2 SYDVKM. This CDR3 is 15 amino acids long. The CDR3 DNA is TGTGCCAGCAGTCCAGACAGGGGTAAAAACAATAAGCAGTTCTTC. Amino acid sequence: CASSPDRGKNNKQFF.